This T cell receptor beta chain was captured in a study of Ad26.COV2.S vaccination and SARS-CoV-2 variants. Study as a whole: The Ad26.COV2.S arm of the COV1001 trial was where the donor was placed. In the study, Ad26.COV2.S was injected intramuscularly once, or twice 56 days apart.

A word on this clone: Antigen: not known.

Treatment meaning: roughly 19 received Ad26.COV2.S at low or high dose, single or two shots; a few received placebo; per-sample allocation not given. Following the first vaccine or placebo injection, samples were taken on day 63. An Ad26 vector that expressed Wuhan-strain SARS-CoV-2 spike constituted the vaccine. Sequencing used immunoSEQ multiplex PCR; TCRdb keeps in-frame clones, though not all of them. Here the sample spans about 680,000 clones, about 89% being singletons. Whole-study results and caveats: Analyses of TCR breadth and depth may have underestimated total T cell responses.

Trimming cost V 7 bases and J 6 bases, with 15 bases left between them. Germline V gives CDR1 MNHEY, CDR2 SVGAGI. This CDR3 comprises 14 residues. The chain combines TRBV6-5 with TRBJ2-2; D possibly corresponds to TRBD1 (5 bases). The source was peripheral blood, collected in a trial of Ad26.COV2.S vaccine versus placebo. The sequence came from a person aged 18-65 years who received the Ad26.COV2.S COVID-19 vaccine or a placebo. CDR3 coding DNA: TGTGCCAGCATACAGGCAGGGTCGTCCGGGGAGCTGTTTTTT. Translating gives CASIQAGSSGELFF.